This T cell receptor beta chain was documented in a study of cytomegalovirus exposure and HLA in healthy donors. Overall study context: Roughly 80 million unique TCRs from HLA-typed donors were held in an early data release. The study, taken as a whole, reports: The authors later found TCR association rates varying by HLA locus, with DRB1 most and HLA-C fewest. V- and J-gene trimming in TCR beta was tied to a missense DCLRE1C variant by an analysis performed later.

This PCR relied on a set of 60 Vbeta primers and 13 Jbeta primers. Here immunoSEQ multiplex PCR was the method, and the copy in TCRdb shows in-frame clones only, minus some. The data hold approximately 260,000 clones, with 92% observed a single time. Those who donated were healthy bone marrow donors. In regard to this clone: No antigen is known for it.

The TCR comes from a girl aged 2 to 9 in good health and CMV-seronegative. The sequenced material came from PBMCs.

CDR3 sequence reads: CASSLGGTSTDTQYF. CDR3 nucleotide sequence: TGTGCCAGTAGTCTGGGAGGGACTAGCACAGATACGCAGTATTTT. The chain combines TRBV19 with TRBJ2-3, with 7 bases lining up with TRBD2. Germline-derived CDR1 and CDR2 are LNHDA and SQIVND (reference sequence). This CDR3 comprises 15 residues. Germline trimming cut 5 bases from V and 0 bases from J; bases unmatched to any gene: 5.